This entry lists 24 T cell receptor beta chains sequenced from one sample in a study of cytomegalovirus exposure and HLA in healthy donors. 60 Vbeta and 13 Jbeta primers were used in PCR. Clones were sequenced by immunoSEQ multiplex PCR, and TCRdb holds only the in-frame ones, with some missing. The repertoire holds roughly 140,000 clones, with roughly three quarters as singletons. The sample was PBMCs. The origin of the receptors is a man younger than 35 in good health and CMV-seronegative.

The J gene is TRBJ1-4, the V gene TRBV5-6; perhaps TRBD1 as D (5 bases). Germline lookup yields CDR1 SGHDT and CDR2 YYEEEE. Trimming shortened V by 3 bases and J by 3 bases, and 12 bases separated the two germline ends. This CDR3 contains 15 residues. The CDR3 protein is CASSSVGGANEKLFF. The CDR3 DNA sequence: TGTGCCAGCAGCTCCGTGGGGGGAGCTAATGAAAAACTGTTTTTT. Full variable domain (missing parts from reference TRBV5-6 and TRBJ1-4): DAGVTQSPTHLIKTRGQQVTLRCSPKSGHDTVSWYQQALGQGPQFIFQYYEEEERQRGNFPDRFSGHQFPNYSSELNVNALLLGDSALYLCASSSVGGANEKLFFGSGTQLSVL.

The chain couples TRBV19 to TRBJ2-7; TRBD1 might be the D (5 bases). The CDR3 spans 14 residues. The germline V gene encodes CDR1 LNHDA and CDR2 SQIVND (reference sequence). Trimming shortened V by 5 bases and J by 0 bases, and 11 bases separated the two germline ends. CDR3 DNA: TGTGCCAGTAGTCTTACAGGAGACTCCTACGAGCAGTACTTC. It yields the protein CASSLTGDSYEQYF.

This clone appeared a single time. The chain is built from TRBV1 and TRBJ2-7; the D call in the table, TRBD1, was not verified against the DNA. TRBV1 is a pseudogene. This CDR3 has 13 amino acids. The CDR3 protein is CTSSQYRVGEQYF. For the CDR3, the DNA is TGCACCAGCAGCCAATACAGGGTCGGCGAGCAGTACTTC.

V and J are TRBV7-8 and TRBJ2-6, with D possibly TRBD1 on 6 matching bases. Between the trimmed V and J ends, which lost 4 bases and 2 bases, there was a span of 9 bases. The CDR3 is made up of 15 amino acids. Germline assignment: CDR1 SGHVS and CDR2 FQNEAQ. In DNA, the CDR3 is TGTGCCAGCAGCTACAGGGCCCCTGGGGCCAACGTCCTGACTTTC. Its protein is CASSYRAPGANVLTF.

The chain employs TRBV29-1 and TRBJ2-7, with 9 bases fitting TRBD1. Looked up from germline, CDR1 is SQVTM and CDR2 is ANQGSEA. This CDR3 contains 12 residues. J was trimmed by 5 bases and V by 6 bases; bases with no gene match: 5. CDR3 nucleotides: TGCAGCGTGAGGGGACAGGGCCACGAGCAGTACTTC. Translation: CSVRGQGHEQYF.

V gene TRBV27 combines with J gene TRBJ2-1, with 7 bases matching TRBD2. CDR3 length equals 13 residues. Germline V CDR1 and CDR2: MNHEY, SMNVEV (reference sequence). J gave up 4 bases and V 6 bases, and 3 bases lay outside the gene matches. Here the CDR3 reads CASRSSGYNEQFF. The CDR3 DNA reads TGTGCCAGCAGGTCTAGCGGATACAATGAGCAGTTCTTC.

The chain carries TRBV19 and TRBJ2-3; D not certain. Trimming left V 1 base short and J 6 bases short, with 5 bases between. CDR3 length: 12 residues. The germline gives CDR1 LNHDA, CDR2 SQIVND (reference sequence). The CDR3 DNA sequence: TGTGCCAGTAGTATAGGAGTGGATACGCAGTATTTT. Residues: CASSIGVDTQYF. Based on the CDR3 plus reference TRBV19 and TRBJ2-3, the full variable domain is DGGITQSPKYLFRKEGQNVTLSCEQNLNHDAMYWYRQDPGQGLRLIYYSQIVNDFQKGDIAEGYSVSREKKESFPLTVTSAQKNPTAFYLCASSIGVDTQYFGPGTRLTVL.

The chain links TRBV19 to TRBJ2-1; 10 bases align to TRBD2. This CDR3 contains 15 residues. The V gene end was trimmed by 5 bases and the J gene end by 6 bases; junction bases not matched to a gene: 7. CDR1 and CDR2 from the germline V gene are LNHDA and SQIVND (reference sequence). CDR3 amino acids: CASSFSSGGFNEQFF. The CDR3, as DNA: TGTGCCAGTAGTTTTTCTAGCGGGGGATTCAATGAGCAGTTCTTC.

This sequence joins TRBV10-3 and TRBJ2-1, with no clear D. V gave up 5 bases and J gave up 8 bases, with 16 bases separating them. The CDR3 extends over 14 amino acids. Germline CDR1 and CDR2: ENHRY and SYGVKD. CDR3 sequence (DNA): TGTGCCATCAGTCCCGGGTCCCCAGAGCATGAGCAGTTCTTC. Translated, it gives CAISPGSPEHEQFF.

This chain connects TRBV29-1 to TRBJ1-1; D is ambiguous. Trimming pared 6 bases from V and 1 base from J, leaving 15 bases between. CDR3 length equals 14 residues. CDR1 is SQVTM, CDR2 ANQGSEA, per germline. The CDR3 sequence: CSVGETQQNTEAFF. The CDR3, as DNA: TGCAGCGTGGGAGAGACCCAACAGAACACTGAAGCTTTCTTT. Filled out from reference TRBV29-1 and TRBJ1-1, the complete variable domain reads SAVISQKPSRDICQRGTSLTIQCQVDSQVTMMFWYRQQPGQSLTLIATANQGSEATYESGFVIDKFPISRPNLTFSTLTVSNMSPEDSSIYLCSVGETQQNTEAFFGQGTRLTVV.

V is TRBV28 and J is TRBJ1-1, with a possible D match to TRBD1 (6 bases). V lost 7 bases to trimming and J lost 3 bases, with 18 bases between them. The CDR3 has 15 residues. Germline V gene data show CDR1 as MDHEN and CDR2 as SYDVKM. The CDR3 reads CASTPGEGRYTEAFF. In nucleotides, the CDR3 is TGTGCCAGCACCCCAGGGGAGGGACGATACACTGAAGCTTTCTTT.

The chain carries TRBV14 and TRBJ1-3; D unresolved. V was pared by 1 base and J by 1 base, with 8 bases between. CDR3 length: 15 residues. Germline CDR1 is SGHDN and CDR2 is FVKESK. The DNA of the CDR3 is TGTGCCAGCAGCCAAGGGAGAGTTTCTGGAAACACCATATATTTT. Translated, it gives CASSQGRVSGNTIYF.

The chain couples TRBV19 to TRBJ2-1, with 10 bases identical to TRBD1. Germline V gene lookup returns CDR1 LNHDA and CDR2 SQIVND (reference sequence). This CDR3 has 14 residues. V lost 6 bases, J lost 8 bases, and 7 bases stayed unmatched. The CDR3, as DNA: TGTGCCAGTAGATCGACAGGGGGCTGGGATGAGCAGTTCTTC. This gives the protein CASRSTGGWDEQFF.

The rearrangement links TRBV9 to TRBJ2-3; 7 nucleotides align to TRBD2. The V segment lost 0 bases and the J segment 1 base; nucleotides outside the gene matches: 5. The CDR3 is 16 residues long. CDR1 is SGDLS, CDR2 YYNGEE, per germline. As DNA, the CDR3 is TGTGCCAGCAGCGTAGCTGAGGGAGGGGGCACAGATACGCAGTATTTT. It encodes CASSVAEGGGTDTQYF.

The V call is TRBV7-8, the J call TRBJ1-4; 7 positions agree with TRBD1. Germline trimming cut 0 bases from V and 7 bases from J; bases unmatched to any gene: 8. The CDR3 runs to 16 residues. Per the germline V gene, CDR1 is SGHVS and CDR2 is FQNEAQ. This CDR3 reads CASSLARGYRFEKLFF. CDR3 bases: TGTGCCAGCAGCTTAGCCAGGGGGTATCGGTTTGAAAAACTGTTTTTT.

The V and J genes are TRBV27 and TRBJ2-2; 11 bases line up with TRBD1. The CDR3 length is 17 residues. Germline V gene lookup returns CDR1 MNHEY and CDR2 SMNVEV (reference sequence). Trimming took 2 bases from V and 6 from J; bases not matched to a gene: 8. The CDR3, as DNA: TGTGCCAGCAGTTTAGGCCCCGGGACAGGGGGAGCCGGGGAGCTGTTTTTT. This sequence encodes CASSLGPGTGGAGELFF.

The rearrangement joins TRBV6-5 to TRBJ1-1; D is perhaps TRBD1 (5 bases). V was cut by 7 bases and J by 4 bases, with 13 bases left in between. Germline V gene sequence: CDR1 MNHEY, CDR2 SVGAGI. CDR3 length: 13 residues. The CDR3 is CASTAAGGTEAFF. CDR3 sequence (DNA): TGTGCCAGCACCGCGGCGGGGGGCACTGAAGCTTTCTTT.

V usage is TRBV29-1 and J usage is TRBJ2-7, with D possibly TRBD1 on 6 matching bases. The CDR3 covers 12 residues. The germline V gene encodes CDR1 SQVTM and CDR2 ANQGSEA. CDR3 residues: CSAGTTYYEQYF. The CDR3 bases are TGCAGTGCCGGGACAACTTACTACGAGCAGTACTTC.

As DNA, the CDR3 is TGTGCCAGCAGACTCACAGGGGTGAACACCGGGGAGCTGTTTTTT. It encodes CASRLTGVNTGELFF. The gene calls are TRBV27 and TRBJ2-2; 7 bases fit TRBD1. In germline, CDR1 is MNHEY, CDR2 SMNVEV (reference sequence). Losses at the gene ends were 6 bases for V and 1 base for J; bases not matched to a gene: 5. There are 15 residues in the CDR3.

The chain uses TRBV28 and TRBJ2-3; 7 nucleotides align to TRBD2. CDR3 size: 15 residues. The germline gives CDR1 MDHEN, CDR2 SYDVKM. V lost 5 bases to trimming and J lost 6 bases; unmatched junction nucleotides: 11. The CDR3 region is CASSTIREGLDTQYF. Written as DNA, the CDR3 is TGTGCCAGCAGTACGATCAGGGAGGGACTCGATACGCAGTATTTT.

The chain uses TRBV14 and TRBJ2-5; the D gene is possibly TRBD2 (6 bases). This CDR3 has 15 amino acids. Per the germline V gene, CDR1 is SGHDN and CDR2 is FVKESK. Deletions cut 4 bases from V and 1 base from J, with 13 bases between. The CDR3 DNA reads TGTGCCAGCAGCCCGGGAGAGGGGTTCCAAGAGACCCAGTACTTC. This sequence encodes CASSPGEGFQETQYF.

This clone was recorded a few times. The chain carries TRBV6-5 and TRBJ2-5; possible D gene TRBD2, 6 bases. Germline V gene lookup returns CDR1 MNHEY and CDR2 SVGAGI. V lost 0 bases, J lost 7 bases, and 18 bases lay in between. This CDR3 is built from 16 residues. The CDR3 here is CASSYSNSGGTGTQYF. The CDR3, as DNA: TGTGCCAGCAGTTACTCGAATAGTGGCGGGACGGGGACCCAGTACTTC.

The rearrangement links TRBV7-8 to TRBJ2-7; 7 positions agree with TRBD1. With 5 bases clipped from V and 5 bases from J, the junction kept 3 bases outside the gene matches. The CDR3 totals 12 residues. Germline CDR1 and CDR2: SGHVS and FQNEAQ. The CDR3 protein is CASSPGGHEQYF. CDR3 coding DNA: TGTGCCAGCAGCCCAGGGGGTCACGAGCAGTACTTC.

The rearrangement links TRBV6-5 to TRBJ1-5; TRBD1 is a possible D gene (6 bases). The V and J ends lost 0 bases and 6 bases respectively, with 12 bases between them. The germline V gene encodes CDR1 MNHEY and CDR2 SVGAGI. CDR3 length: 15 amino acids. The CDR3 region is CASSYSIGGRQPQHF. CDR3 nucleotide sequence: TGTGCCAGCAGTTACTCGATTGGGGGCCGTCAGCCCCAGCATTTT.